These T cell receptor beta chains were read from a single sample in a study of blood T cells in healthy people across ages. TCRdb analysed the 5' RACE reads with MiXCR anew, one entry per CDR3 protein. Of nearly 1 million distinct CDR3 sequences in the sample, about 51% were seen once. The sequencing input was blood. Receptors originate from a woman aged 55 to 70 in good health. Both conserved end residues are part of each CDR3. Fields, in order: clone size, V gene, D gene, J gene, CDR3 protein, CDR3 DNA. D genes are given only for firm matches. Clone size is not always given. Where it is, it says once, few, many or a class for expanded clones.

clone size: .; V gene: TRBV20-1; D gene: TRBD1; J gene: TRBJ1-5; CDR3 protein: CSARADRGRQPQHF; CDR3 DNA: TGCAGTGCTAGAGCGGACAGGGGGAGACAGCCCCAGCATTTT
clone size: .; V gene: TRBV7-2; D gene: .; J gene: TRBJ2-1; CDR3 protein: CASSPRGTEQFF; CDR3 DNA: TGTGCCAGCAGCCCACGAGGCACCGAGCAGTTCTTC
clone size: few; V gene: TRBV28; D gene: .; J gene: TRBJ2-7; CDR3 protein: CASQAQAYEQYF; CDR3 DNA: TGTGCCTCCCAGGCGCAGGCGTACGAGCAGTACTTC
clone size: few; V gene: TRBV20-1; D gene: .; J gene: TRBJ2-5; CDR3 protein: CSAMAGRIYMTQYF; CDR3 DNA: TGCAGTGCCATGGCCGGGAGAATCTACATGACCCAGTACTTC
clone size: once; V gene: TRBV27; D gene: .; J gene: TRBJ2-7; CDR3 protein: CASSLISHMPYEQYF; CDR3 DNA: TGTGCCAGCAGTTTAATATCCCATATGCCCTACGAGCAGTACTTC
clone size: .; V gene: TRBV12-3/TRBV12-4; D gene: .; J gene: TRBJ2-7; CDR3 protein: CASTNRARERRQYF; CDR3 DNA: TGTGCCAGCACTAACAGGGCCAGGGAGCGTCGGCAGTACTTC
clone size: .; V gene: TRBV20-1; D gene: .; J gene: TRBJ1-5; CDR3 protein: CSARVGAPNQPQHF; CDR3 DNA: TGCAGTGCTAGAGTCGGAGCACCGAATCAGCCCCAGCATTTT
clone size: .; V gene: TRBV12-3/TRBV12-4; D gene: .; J gene: TRBJ2-1; CDR3 protein: CASRVAGSVDEQFF; CDR3 DNA: TGTGCCAGCAGGGTTGCTGGATCGGTCGATGAGCAGTTCTTC
clone size: few; V gene: TRBV28; D gene: .; J gene: TRBJ2-1; CDR3 protein: CASTGSPPSYNEQFF; CDR3 DNA: TGTGCCAGCACAGGGAGCCCCCCCTCCTACAATGAGCAGTTCTTC
clone size: few; V gene: TRBV20-1; D gene: TRBD2; J gene: TRBJ2-5; CDR3 protein: CSARATGRETQYF; CDR3 DNA: TGCAGTGCTAGAGCAACCGGGAGGGAGACCCAGTACTTC
clone size: .; V gene: TRBV7-9; D gene: .; J gene: TRBJ2-5; CDR3 protein: CASSLGGGMTETQYF; CDR3 DNA: TGTGCCAGCAGCTTAGGGGGCGGGATGACGGAGACCCAGTACTTC
clone size: .; V gene: TRBV24-1; D gene: .; J gene: TRBJ2-5; CDR3 protein: CATKGFGETQYF; CDR3 DNA: TGTGCCACCAAGGGGTTCGGAGAGACCCAGTACTTC
clone size: .; V gene: TRBV7-9; D gene: .; J gene: TRBJ2-7; CDR3 protein: CASSVATNPYEQYF; CDR3 DNA: TGTGCCAGCAGCGTAGCTACAAATCCGTACGAGCAGTACTTC
clone size: .; V gene: TRBV5-5; D gene: TRBD1; J gene: TRBJ2-7; CDR3 protein: CASSFRTGFFYEQYF; CDR3 DNA: TGTGCCAGCAGCTTCCGGACAGGGTTCTTCTACGAGCAGTACTTC
clone size: .; V gene: TRBV14; D gene: .; J gene: TRBJ2-7; CDR3 protein: CASSQVGPYNEQYF; CDR3 DNA: TGTGCCAGCAGCCAAGTAGGGCCGTACAATGAGCAGTACTTC
clone size: .; V gene: TRBV27; D gene: TRBD2; J gene: TRBJ2-7; CDR3 protein: CASRLGGGSGSYEQYF; CDR3 DNA: TGTGCCAGCAGGTTAGGGGGTGGTAGCGGGAGTTACGAGCAGTACTTC
clone size: .; V gene: TRBV25-1; D gene: .; J gene: TRBJ2-6; CDR3 protein: CASSAGGGNSGANVLTF; CDR3 DNA: TGTGCCAGCAGTGCCGGGGGCGGAAACTCTGGGGCCAACGTCCTGACTTTC
clone size: once; V gene: TRBV20-1; D gene: .; J gene: TRBJ2-4; CDR3 protein: CSAANEARKNIQYF; CDR3 DNA: TGCAGTGCTGCTAATGAAGCGAGAAAAAACATTCAGTACTTC
clone size: few; V gene: TRBV27; D gene: TRBD2; J gene: TRBJ2-7; CDR3 protein: CASSPIAGGDYEQYF; CDR3 DNA: TGTGCCAGCAGTCCCATAGCGGGAGGGGACTACGAGCAGTACTTC
clone size: few; V gene: TRBV12-3/TRBV12-4; D gene: .; J gene: TRBJ2-3; CDR3 protein: CASSLVPNTDTQYF; CDR3 DNA: TGTGCCAGCAGTTTAGTCCCGAACACAGATACGCAGTATTTT
clone size: few; V gene: TRBV20-1; D gene: TRBD2; J gene: TRBJ2-1; CDR3 protein: CSARDEASGNNEQFF; CDR3 DNA: TGCAGTGCTAGAGATGAGGCTAGCGGGAACAATGAGCAGTTCTTC
clone size: .; V gene: TRBV5-5; D gene: .; J gene: TRBJ2-3; CDR3 protein: CASSLGGESTDTQYF; CDR3 DNA: TGTGCCAGCAGCTTAGGGGGGGAGTCCACAGATACGCAGTATTTT
clone size: few; V gene: TRBV4-1; D gene: TRBD2; J gene: TRBJ2-1; CDR3 protein: CASSQSSGSGTQFF; CDR3 DNA: TGCGCCAGCAGCCAATCTAGCGGGAGTGGCACGCAGTTCTTC
clone size: once; V gene: TRBV20-1; D gene: .; J gene: TRBJ2-7; CDR3 protein: CSARPSTLNSYEQYF; CDR3 DNA: TGCAGTGCTAGACCCTCAACACTTAACTCCTACGAGCAGTACTTC
clone size: few; V gene: TRBV20-1; D gene: TRBD1; J gene: TRBJ2-7; CDR3 protein: CSARAGTGVNEQYF; CDR3 DNA: TGCAGTGCTAGAGCCGGGACAGGGGTTAACGAGCAGTACTTC
clone size: .; V gene: TRBV11-3; D gene: .; J gene: TRBJ2-4; CDR3 protein: CASSPGGGRSNIQYF; CDR3 DNA: TGTGCCAGCAGCCCGGGTGGGGGGAGGTCAAACATTCAGTACTTC
clone size: .; V gene: TRBV7-2; D gene: TRBD1; J gene: TRBJ2-3; CDR3 protein: CASSTRQGADTQYF; CDR3 DNA: TGTGCCAGCAGCACAAGACAGGGTGCAGATACGCAGTATTTT
clone size: few; V gene: TRBV4-1; D gene: .; J gene: TRBJ2-2; CDR3 protein: CASRNTGELFF; CDR3 DNA: TGCGCCAGCAGAAACACCGGGGAGCTGTTTTTT
clone size: few; V gene: TRBV12-3/TRBV12-4; D gene: .; J gene: TRBJ1-2; CDR3 protein: CASSFQGNYGSTF; CDR3 DNA: TGTGCCAGCAGTTTTCAGGGAAACTATGGCTCCACCTTC
clone size: .; V gene: TRBV20-1; D gene: .; J gene: TRBJ2-3; CDR3 protein: CSARDRRTSTDTQYF; CDR3 DNA: TGCAGTGCTAGAGATCGGCGTACTAGCACAGATACGCAGTATTTT
clone size: many; V gene: TRBV2; D gene: .; J gene: TRBJ2-7; CDR3 protein: CASSESGYEQYF; CDR3 DNA: TGTGCCAGCAGTGAATCGGGCTACGAGCAGTACTTC
clone size: .; V gene: TRBV5-5; D gene: .; J gene: TRBJ2-3; CDR3 protein: CATLNFGTAPSTDTQYF; CDR3 DNA: TGTGCCACCCTAAACTTTGGGACGGCCCCTTCCACAGATACGCAGTATTTT
clone size: .; V gene: TRBV3-1; D gene: .; J gene: TRBJ2-3; CDR3 protein: CTSSQVVLKADTQYF; CDR3 DNA: TGTACCAGCAGCCAAGTTGTTCTGAAGGCGGATACGCAGTATTTT
clone size: few; V gene: TRBV9; D gene: TRBD2; J gene: TRBJ2-5; CDR3 protein: CASSTNHGREQYF; CDR3 DNA: TGTGCCAGCAGCACCAACCATGGGAGGGAGCAGTACTTC
clone size: .; V gene: TRBV18; D gene: TRBD1; J gene: TRBJ1-1; CDR3 protein: CASSLQGPNTEAFF; CDR3 DNA: TGTGCCAGCTCACTACAGGGGCCGAACACTGAAGCTTTCTTT
clone size: .; V gene: TRBV28; D gene: .; J gene: TRBJ1-2; CDR3 protein: CASRLTGSLYYGYTF; CDR3 DNA: TGTGCCAGCAGGTTAACGGGCAGCTTATACTATGGCTACACCTTC
clone size: many; V gene: TRBV5-1; D gene: .; J gene: TRBJ2-3; CDR3 protein: CASSSGQFTDTQYF; CDR3 DNA: TGTGCCAGCAGCTCTGGACAGTTCACAGATACGCAGTATTTT
clone size: few; V gene: TRBV13; D gene: .; J gene: TRBJ2-3; CDR3 protein: CASSSRLVGAQYF; CDR3 DNA: TGTGCCAGCAGCTCCCGTTTGGTAGGGGCGCAGTATTTT
clone size: .; V gene: TRBV4-1; D gene: .; J gene: TRBJ2-3; CDR3 protein: CASSQLLPQADPQYF; CDR3 DNA: TGCGCCAGCAGCCAACTACTTCCCCAAGCCGATCCGCAGTATTTT
clone size: few; V gene: TRBV7-3; D gene: TRBD2; J gene: TRBJ2-3; CDR3 protein: CASSLTASGRDTQYF; CDR3 DNA: TGTGCCAGCAGCTTAACAGCTAGCGGGAGGGATACGCAGTATTTT
clone size: .; V gene: TRBV11-2; D gene: TRBD2; J gene: TRBJ2-5; CDR3 protein: CASSFSGNSLQETQYF; CDR3 DNA: TGTGCCAGCAGCTTCAGCGGGAATAGTCTACAAGAGACCCAGTACTTC
clone size: once; V gene: TRBV28; D gene: .; J gene: TRBJ1-2; CDR3 protein: CASRPMGDTNYGYTF; CDR3 DNA: TGTGCCAGCAGACCAATGGGGGATACTAACTATGGCTACACCTTC
clone size: few; V gene: TRBV24-1; D gene: .; J gene: TRBJ2-5; CDR3 protein: CATSDFRGTQETQYF; CDR3 DNA: TGTGCCACCAGTGATTTTCGAGGGACCCAAGAGACCCAGTACTTC
clone size: many; V gene: TRBV11-2; D gene: .; J gene: TRBJ1-2; CDR3 protein: CASSSSDRTYGYTF; CDR3 DNA: TGTGCCAGCAGCTCATCGGACAGAACCTATGGCTACACCTTC
clone size: .; V gene: TRBV6-6; D gene: .; J gene: TRBJ2-4; CDR3 protein: CASSGLDIQYF; CDR3 DNA: TGTGCCAGCAGTGGATTAGACATTCAGTACTTC
clone size: .; V gene: TRBV10-2; D gene: TRBD2; J gene: TRBJ2-3; CDR3 protein: CASGAGGFGDTQYF; CDR3 DNA: TGCGCCAGCGGAGCGGGAGGGTTTGGGGATACGCAGTATTTT
clone size: once; V gene: TRBV3-1; D gene: TRBD1; J gene: TRBJ1-4; CDR3 protein: CASSPQGASNEKLFF; CDR3 DNA: TGTGCCAGCAGTCCCCAGGGGGCGTCTAATGAAAAACTGTTTTTT
clone size: .; V gene: TRBV6-6; D gene: .; J gene: TRBJ2-7; CDR3 protein: CASRENSYEQYF; CDR3 DNA: TGTGCCAGCAGAGAAAATTCCTACGAGCAGTACTTC